This T cell receptor beta chain was sequenced in a study of regulatory T cells in long-lasting Graves disease (dated by TCRdb to about 2021). Study-wide context: In the newly diagnosed Graves' disease group, patients had been taking antithyroid drugs for less than 3 months. A total of around 35 samples were covered by TCR sequencing, comprising some 13 persistent and about 20 newly diagnosed Graves' disease patients. Peripheral blood TCR sequencing and RNA sequencing compared persistent Graves' disease patients with newly diagnosed Graves' disease patients. The study took place in China and was registered as a clinical trial.

CDR1 and CDR2 were assigned from the germline V gene (reference sequence) as LGHDT and YNNKEL. Taken from cysteine to phenylalanine, the CDR3 has 12 residues. Here the CDR3 DNA is all that survives: 36 bases in frame from base 1. V loses 1 base, J loses 6 bases, and the germline ends lie 7 bases apart. The meaning of the sample's time point label: newly diagnosed GD, antithyroid drugs for less than 3 months. RNA was extracted from PBMCs in TRIzol for both TCR sequencing and RNA sequencing. The diagnosis of Graves' disease followed American Thyroid Association guidelines. Patients were recruited from an endocrinology department in Xi'an, China. Each patient gave approximately 10 milliliters of peripheral blood, collected in an EDTA anticoagulant tube. Ficoll Paque Plus density gradient separation was used to isolate PBMCs, and no additional T cell sorting was done. RNA quality was checked with an Agilent 2100 Bioanalyzer and agarose gel, and concentration with a NanoDrop 2000.

General findings and caveats noted by the study authors: Sequencing and analysis were restricted to the TCR beta chain. Persistent Graves' disease patients showed lower TCR Shannon entropy and fewer highly expanded clones than newly diagnosed patients, suggesting clonal expansion. TRBV28, TRBJ1-2 and TRBJ2-5 were preferentially used in persistent disease, while TRBV20-1 and TRBJ2-1 were favored in newly diagnosed disease. Peripheral blood alone was examined, since thyroid tissue, which constituted the primary lesion, could not be accessed. The authors acknowledged the small sample size as a limitation that may reduce accuracy. Persistent patients shared more public clonotypes among themselves (under 3,000) than newly diagnosed patients did (approximately 900).

About this clonotype itself: No cognate antigen has been identified for it. Base qualities are not at hand, and no much larger clone is one base apart.

The receptor library was made with multiplex PCR. Sequencing used an Illumina HiSeq 4000. CDR3 regions were amplified by Arm-PCR with iRepertoire HTBI primers to construct TCR beta libraries. Gel purification was performed on PCR products prior to sequencing. The published analysis was carried out like this. Across samples, 60 to 80 TRBV and 13 to 15 TRBJ segments were identified and used for gene usage analysis of CDR3 amino acid clonotypes. COPE and FqMerger were used to merge the filtered high-quality paired reads into contigs. BLAST was used to align contigs to IMGT TRBV, TRBD and TRBJ reference genes, and CDR3 was defined according to IMGT. Any clonotype with a frequency above 0.1% was classified as a highly expanded clone. Repertoire diversity was measured by Shannon entropy, and V-J evenness by the Gini coefficient. A clonotype found in more than one individual was treated as public. Using fastp trimming at Q25 and MiXCR clonotype assembly, TCRdb reanalyzed the public sequencing data and kept in-frame beta chains. For every CDR3 protein sequence, its rows merge into one entry that carries the most common genes and DNA. It is TCRdb's table, rather than the study itself, that gives the V and J calls and clone size. The sample records just over 600,000 distinct CDR3 sequences, roughly 16% of which are singletons. The top ten clonotypes cover about 18% of the sample.

These data are also associated with another study on T cells in Graves' hyperthyroidism and ophthalmopathy. As described in the second report: Stable Graves' hyperthyroidism was defined as no progression to ophthalmopathy during 18 months of follow-up. Hyperthyroidism patients were aged 18 to 65 years and newly diagnosed, with disease duration of less than 2 months. Exclusion was applied to patients with uncontrolled infections, other autoimmune diseases, pregnancy or lactation. Diagnoses relied on clinical symptoms, serum thyroxine and TRAb, thyroid ultrasound and orbital computed tomography. A first-round RT-PCR of the TCR CDR3 used the HTBI primer set with the Qiagen OneStep RT-PCR kit. Blood samples also contained most of the expanded thyroid clonotypes (frequency above 0.001), which suggests that blood repertoires may reflect thyroid immune responses. Ophthalmopathy was separated from stable hyperthyroidism by a 13 V-J signature model, with 85% to 90% sensitivity and roughly 84% specificity obtained in cross-validation and 80%/75% obtained in testing. In validation, progression to ophthalmopathy was predicted by the model with about 70% sensitivity and roughly 76% specificity, a median of approximately 6.5 months before onset. TCR V-J signatures able to tell the groups apart were searched for in a discovery cohort of approximately 95 patients, of whom around 42 had Graves' ophthalmopathy and more than 55 had stable Graves' hyperthyroidism. Whether ophthalmopathy could be predicted prospectively was tested in an independent validation cohort made up of 18 to 20 hyperthyroidism patients plus 17 patients who later progressed to ophthalmopathy. For training and testing, the roughly 97 patients in the discovery cohort were randomly divided in a 7:3 ratio. In addition, the study compared T-cell repertoires in thyroid tissue and in blood from over 5 Graves' hyperthyroidism patients. Following sampling, methimazole starting at 30 mg daily was given to hyperthyroidism patients, and high-dose intravenous methylprednisolone was given to ophthalmopathy patients. Libraries were constructed in a second round of multiplex PCR, after which size selection and purification were performed. The libraries were sequenced on an Illumina HiSeq2000 using paired-end 100 bp reads. SOAPnuke was used to process the raw data, throwing out any read that contained adapters or uncalled bases, had a mean Phred below 15, or lacked an exact constant-primer or identifier match. COPE v1.2.5 was used to merge the high-quality paired reads, and each unique nucleotide sequence was defined as a clonotype. Clonotypes were aligned to IMGT TRBV, TRBD and TRBJ reference segments using MiTCR v1.1. The analysis was restricted to V-J combinations with a frequency above 0.0001, which together covered roughly 99% of the repertoires. The TCS score was defined as the ratio of F50 (clonal expansion) to E x V (chaos), calculated using BLOSUM62-based TCRdist between CDR3 peptides within each V-J. Welch's t-statistics and random forest reduced 500 to 550 V-J features to 10 to 15, which were used in a naive Bayes classifier (R e1071). Sample size was not statistically predetermined, and blinding of investigators to group allocation was not performed. According to the paper, TCR Vbeta CDR3 sequencing was carried out on some 130 peripheral blood samples, which came from about 45 ophthalmopathy, approximately 72 hyperthyroidism and about 17 progressor patients.

The sample was peripheral blood mononuclear cells (PBMCs), taken at new diagnosis, from a patient treated with antithyroid drugs. The receptor was isolated from a woman in her thirties with Graves disease. Donor details come from another sample of the same person, matched by shared clones. Recombination joined TRBV3-1 with TRBJ2-7; a confident D gene designation cannot be given. The CDR3 region reads CASSQASPEQYF. The nucleotides are TGTGCCAGCAGCCAAGCTTCCCCCGAGCAGTACTTC.